This is a list of T cell receptor beta chains from one sample in a study of blood T cells in healthy people across ages. TCRdb independently ran MiXCR on the 5' RACE reads; one entry per CDR3 protein. The repertoire holds roughly 1,500,000 distinct CDR3 sequences, approximately 42% seen once, with 7% to 9.5% in the top ten. Input material: blood. These receptors all come from a young woman in good health. Each CDR3 is given with its conserved first and last residue. A D gene is named only where the DNA matches it firmly. Not all rows give a size; the values are once, few, many and, for expanded clones, a class.

cdr3_nt cdr3_aa clone_size d_call j_call v_call
TGCAGCGTTGAAAATCGCGAGCAGTACTTC CSVENREQYF - - TRBJ2-7 TRBV29-1
TGTGCCAGCATCAATGGACAGTCTGAAGCTTTCTTT CASINGQSEAFF - - TRBJ1-1 TRBV28
TGTGCCACCAGCAGAGGATCGACGGTGGGCAATCAGCCCCAGCATTTT CATSRGSTVGNQPQHF - - TRBJ1-5 TRBV15
TGTGCCAGCAGCCTCTCGACAGAGCAGTACTTC CASSLSTEQYF few - TRBJ2-7 TRBV7-8
TGTGCCAGCAGTCCAGCGGGGGCCTCCTACGAGCAGTACTTC CASSPAGASYEQYF - TRBD2 TRBJ2-7 TRBV9
TGTGCCAGCAGCCAAAAGGGGCGGGGGATCAACACAGATACGCAGTATTTT CASSQKGRGINTDTQYF few TRBD2 TRBJ2-3 TRBV4-2
TGTGCCAGCTCACCCGAGAGGGCGAGATCTTGGGGTGAAAAACTGTTTTTT CASSPERARSWGEKLFF - - TRBJ1-4 TRBV18
TGTGCCAGCAGCCCTCAACCGGGTTCATCCGAGCAGTACTTC CASSPQPGSSEQYF - - TRBJ2-7 TRBV7-9
TGCGCCAGCAACAGCAGGGGAATGAACACTGAAGCTTTCTTT CASNSRGMNTEAFF - - TRBJ1-1 TRBV4-1
TGTGCCAGCAGCGTAGGTTGGGCGGATACGCAGTATTTT CASSVGWADTQYF - - TRBJ2-3 TRBV7-2
TGCAGTGCTCACTGCCGATTTCCGGGACTAGCGGGAATCCTCTCTTACGAGCAGTACTTC CSAHCRFPGLAGILSYEQYF - TRBD2 TRBJ2-7 TRBV20-1
TGTGCCAGCAGCTTAGCGGGGAGCTCGGACAATGAGCAGTTCTTC CASSLAGSSDNEQFF - - TRBJ2-1 TRBV7-2
TGTGCCAGCAGCCTGGGACAGGGGATCACCAATGAGCAGTTCTTC CASSLGQGITNEQFF - TRBD1 TRBJ2-1 TRBV11-2
TGTGCCAGCAGTCCGCTCGACAACCAAGAGACCCGGTACTTC CASSPLDNQETRYF once - TRBJ2-5 TRBV12-3/TRBV12-4
TGCAGTGCTAGAGCTACAGGGTTGGGCATTCAGTACTTC CSARATGLGIQYF few - TRBJ2-4 TRBV20-1
TGTGCCAGCAGCTTATTAAATCAGGGACTTGTTCGAGCGACGCAGTATTTT CASSLLNQGLVRATQYF few - TRBJ2-3 TRBV7-9
TGTGCCATCAGACCGACTAGCGCCGCCTACAATGAGCAGTTCTTC CAIRPTSAAYNEQFF few TRBD2 TRBJ2-1 TRBV10-3
TGTGCCAGCAGGCAACTCGGGTTCACTGAAGCTTTCTTT CASRQLGFTEAFF - - TRBJ1-1 TRBV25-1
TGTGCCAGCAGTTTCCGGGACAGATATAACTATGGCTACACCTTC CASSFRDRYNYGYTF - TRBD1 TRBJ1-2 TRBV28
TGTGCCATCAGTGAGACAGGGGGCTACACCTTC CAISETGGYTF few - TRBJ1-2 TRBV10-3
TGTGCCACCAGAACTCGACAGGGTGTTGCTTTCTTT CATRTRQGVAFF - TRBD1 TRBJ1-1 TRBV24-1
TGTGCCAGCAGCTTAGTGGCAGGGATCTCAGATACGCAGTATTTT CASSLVAGISDTQYF few - TRBJ2-3 TRBV7-7
TGCAGTGCTACAGGGGGCGGGGAGCTGTTTTTT CSATGGGELFF once TRBD1 TRBJ2-2 TRBV20-1
TGTGCCAGCAGTTTCCGACAACCCGACAGACAGGGTGCCGCCTACGAGCAGTACTTC CASSFRQPDRQGAAYEQYF - TRBD1 TRBJ2-7 TRBV27
TGCAGTGCAGCGGGACTAGCAAACAATGAGCAGTACTTC CSAAGLANNEQYF - TRBD2 TRBJ2-7 TRBV20-1
TGCGCCAGCAGTGACGCTAGTGAGACCACAGATACGCAGTATTTT CASSDASETTDTQYF many - TRBJ2-3 TRBV10-2
TGTGCCATCAGTGAGTCGACTAGCGGGGAGAATGAGCAGTTCTTC CAISESTSGENEQFF - TRBD2 TRBJ2-1 TRBV10-3
TGTGCCTGGAGTGTACGGGTTAACTATGGCTACACCTTC CAWSVRVNYGYTF - - TRBJ1-2 TRBV30
TGTGCCAGCAGCCAAGGGACAGGGGGTGGGGATCAGCCCCAGCATTTT CASSQGTGGGDQPQHF - TRBD1 TRBJ1-5 TRBV7-8
TGTGCCAGCTCGGCAGGGAATAATTCACCCCTCCACTTT CASSAGNNSPLHF - - TRBJ1-6 TRBV6-1
TGTGCCAGCAGTCCTATTCCCACCTCCTACAATGAGCAGTTCTTC CASSPIPTSYNEQFF - - TRBJ2-1 TRBV6-1
TGTGCCAGCAGCTTGGTTCAAAACGGGTTCACCGGGGAGCTGTTTTTT CASSLVQNGFTGELFF - - TRBJ2-2 TRBV5-6
TGTCTTTCCAATCCGTCGACAGGAGTTAACTACGGCTACACCTTC CLSNPSTGVNYGYTF - - TRBJ1-2 TRBV28
TGCAGCGTCACTGGGGTGAACTATGACTACACCTTC CSVTGVNYDYTF - - TRBJ1-2 TRBV29-1
TGTGCCAGCAGCCAAGAAAAGTTCACAGGGGGCAGCTACGAGCAGTACTTC CASSQEKFTGGSYEQYF few TRBD1 TRBJ2-7 TRBV4-2
TGCGCCAGCAGCTTTGGGAGCGCCAGCTCCTACAATGAGCAGTACTTC CASSFGSASSYNEQYF - - TRBJ2-7 TRBV5-1
TGTGCCGGGGGGAGCGGCTCCTACAATGAGCAGTACTTC CAGGSGSYNEQYF - - TRBJ2-7 TRBV7-2
TGTGCCAGCAGCCAGAGACAGGGACCATACACTGAAGCTTTCTTT CASSQRQGPYTEAFF - TRBD1 TRBJ1-1 TRBV14
TGCAGCGCCCCCGGACAGCTCTATGGCTACACCTTC CSAPGQLYGYTF - - TRBJ1-2 TRBV29-1
TGTGCCAGCAGCTTTTCGGCTAGCGGGGGACCCGGTGAGCAGTTCTTC CASSFSASGGPGEQFF - TRBD2 TRBJ2-1 TRBV7-8
TGTGCCACCAGCAGCATTGGGGGAGGGGCAGATACGCAGTATTTT CATSSIGGGADTQYF - TRBD2 TRBJ2-3 TRBV15
TGTGCCAGCACCATAGCGGGGGTGGGGTCAGATACGCAGTATTTT CASTIAGVGSDTQYF - TRBD2 TRBJ2-3 TRBV9
TGTGCCAGCAGCTCGGCCGGGACAGGGGTTTCACCCCTCCACTTT CASSSAGTGVSPLHF - TRBD1 TRBJ1-6 TRBV11-2
TGTGCCAGCAGTTTGGGTGGGCAGTTGGACTATGGCTACACCTTC CASSLGGQLDYGYTF few - TRBJ1-2 TRBV12-3/TRBV12-4
TGCAGTGCTAGAGACCCGGGACAGAACACTGAAGCTTTCTTT CSARDPGQNTEAFF - - TRBJ1-1 TRBV20-1
TGTGCCAGCAGTTTAGGGGAGGGTCACACCGGGGAGCTGTTTTTT CASSLGEGHTGELFF - TRBD2 TRBJ2-2 TRBV12-3/TRBV12-4
TGCAGTGCTAGAGCCTCTAGCGGGGGGAGGAATGAGCAGTTCTTC CSARASSGGRNEQFF many TRBD2 TRBJ2-1 TRBV20-1
TGTGCCTGGAGTGTGTGGTCCTACGAGCAGTACTTC CAWSVWSYEQYF - - TRBJ2-7 TRBV30
TGCGCCAGCAGCCCTAAGTTGGACAGGGCTCCCTATGGCTACACCTTC CASSPKLDRAPYGYTF - TRBD1 TRBJ1-2 TRBV4-1
TGCAGTGCTAGAGTCCCGGGAGGCTCAGATACGCAGTATTTT CSARVPGGSDTQYF - TRBD2 TRBJ2-3 TRBV20-1
TGCAGTGCTGGAAACTACAGGGAAGCCTCTTCCTACGAGCAGTACTTC CSAGNYREASSYEQYF - - TRBJ2-7 TRBV20-1
TGCGCCAGCAGCTTGGAGGTGCTCATGAACACTGAAGCTTTCTTT CASSLEVLMNTEAFF once - TRBJ1-1 TRBV5-1
TGCGCCAGCAGCCAAGGGACAGGGGGGCGGCTTGGCTACACCTTC CASSQGTGGRLGYTF - TRBD1 TRBJ1-2 TRBV5-1
TGCGCCAGCAGTAAAACGACAGGGGCGTCTGAAGCTTTCTTT CASSKTTGASEAFF few TRBD1 TRBJ1-1 TRBV5-1
TGTGCCAGCAGCTTAGACCGGGGCTACTATGGCTACACCTTC CASSLDRGYYGYTF - - TRBJ1-2 TRBV7-2
TGCGCCAGCTCAAGGGACAGTCTAGGCGAGCAGTACTTC CASSRDSLGEQYF - TRBD1 TRBJ2-7 TRBV10-1
TGTGCCAGCAGCCCCGCGACAGGGGGGCTGTCTGGCTACACCTTC CASSPATGGLSGYTF - TRBD1 TRBJ1-2 TRBV4-2
TGTGCCAGCAGCTCCGGGATAAACAGGGGGGTCAAGACTAATGAAAAACTGTTTTTT CASSSGINRGVKTNEKLFF - TRBD1 TRBJ1-4 TRBV7-9
TGTGCCAGCAGCCGGACTAGCGGATGGCTGTACTTC CASSRTSGWLYF - TRBD2 TRBJ2-5 TRBV27